This T cell receptor (beta chain) came from a study of blood T cell dynamics during melanoma immunotherapy. Method: immunoSEQ multiplex PCR; TCRdb's copy keeps in-frame clones and lacks some. Of about 5,600 clones listed, approximately 88% are singletons. Germline CDR1 reads MNHNS; CDR2 reads SASEGT. The CDR3 extends over 12 amino acids. Trimming took off 0 bases at V and 10 bases at J, with 9 bases between the two ends. As for time point: week 3, after first cycle of checkpoint inhibitor. Samples come from before therapy and from week 3 after the first blockade cycle. The material was blood, obtained from a patient treated with checkpoint blockade. The chain has TRBV6-1 and TRBJ1-2; TRBD1 might be the D (5 bases). The TCR was taken from a human donor with melanoma. Some clones in this sample may be carry-over from other donors' samples. The CDR3 is CASSEAQGSYTF. CDR3 bases: TGTGCCAGCAGTGAAGCGCAGGGTTCCTACACCTTC.